The clone carrying this TCR beta chain appeared once. The antigen is unknown. These data originate in a study of OX40 agonist ivuxolimab in advanced cancers. Whole-study context: While on treatment, patients had intravenous ivuxolimab at 0.01 to 10 mg/kg every 2 weeks. Having had anti-PD-1, anti-PD-L1 or anti-CTLA-4 therapy before was allowed, and over 35% had some.

Whole-study results and caveats: Among the lowest peripheral clonal expansion occurred in 0.1-3.0 mg/kg partial responders.

Repertoires were generated with immunoSEQ multiplex PCR, while TCRdb's copy carries only in-frame clones and drops some. The sample includes around 31,000 clones, around nine tenths of them seen just once. The CDR3 totals 14 residues. Germline assignment: CDR1 LGHNA and CDR2 YNFKEQ. With 0 bases removed from V and 2 bases from J, the gap between germline ends came to 8 bases. This clonotype originated in an adult with an advanced solid tumor such as melanoma, head and neck, liver or kidney cancer. The chain couples TRBV4-2 to TRBJ2-7; D not resolved. The sample here was CD4+ or CD8+ T cells sorted from blood, taken in a trial of the OX40 agonist ivuxolimab. Here the CDR3 DNA reads TGTGCCAGCAGCCAAGAGGGAACTCCCTACGAGCAGTACTTC. This codes for CASSQEGTPYEQYF.